This TCR beta chain emerged from a study of cytomegalovirus exposure and HLA in healthy donors. Across the study: Approximately 180 million T cells yielded around 120 million unique TCR beta sequences in earlier analysis.

13 Jbeta primers and 60 Vbeta primers were used for the PCR. The assay was immunoSEQ multiplex PCR, and TCRdb's table has in-frame clones only and misses some. The sample contains 100,000 to 150,000 clones, about 78% of which appear only once. This clone came up once. Per the germline V gene, CDR1 is SGDLS and CDR2 is YYNGEE. The V and J ends lost 4 bases and 5 bases respectively, with 15 bases between them. CDR3 length: 14 amino acids. The sequenced material came from PBMCs. The clonotype was recovered from a female donor in good health and CMV-seronegative. The chain employs TRBV9 and TRBJ1-2, with a tentative D call TRBD1 (5 bases). CDR3 coding DNA: TGTGCCAGCAGCCCCAGTTTAGGGGCATATGGCTACACCTTC. Translating it yields CASSPSLGAYGYTF.